The 10 T cell receptor beta chains below come from one sample, sequenced in a study of Ad26.COV2.S vaccination and SARS-CoV-2 variants. Clones were read by immunoSEQ multiplex PCR, and TCRdb kept only the in-frame ones, dropping some. The table lists approximately 410,000 clones, 88% of them singletons. Indicated treatment: 15 to 20 received Ad26.COV2.S at low or high dose, single or two shots; roughly 5 received placebo; per-sample allocation not given. The samples date from day 63 after the first vaccine or placebo injection. The material was peripheral blood, obtained in a trial of Ad26.COV2.S vaccine versus placebo. The origin of the receptors is a person between 18 and 65 years old who received the Ad26.COV2.S COVID-19 vaccine or a placebo.

The genes are TRBV10-2 and TRBJ1-1; D gene uncertain. This CDR3 has 14 amino acids. Per the germline V gene, CDR1 is WSHSY and CDR2 is SAAADI. Trimming cost V 2 bases and J 5 bases, with 12 bases left between them. The CDR3 nucleotides are TGCGCCAGCAGTGAGAGCGGCAGTGAGACTGAAGCTTTCTTT. Amino acid sequence: CASSESGSETEAFF.

This clone was observed a single time. CDR3 coding DNA: TGTGCCAGCAGCCGCTGGGACAGGGAAACGAGCACAGATACGCAGTATTTT. Its protein is CASSRWDRETSTDTQYF. The V gene is TRBV6-2 or TRBV6-3, the J gene TRBJ2-3; 9 bases are shared with TRBD1. The CDR3 is made up of 17 amino acids. From germline, CDR1 is MNHEY and CDR2 SVGEGT. J gave up 0 bases and V 6 bases, and 10 bases lay outside the gene matches.

This clone occurred once. The chain joins TRBV3-1 (or the pseudogene TRBV3-2) to TRBJ2-3, with D perhaps matching TRBD1 or TRBD2 (6 bases each). Germline V lookup: CDR1 LGHDT, CDR2 YNNKEL (reference sequence). V lost 2 bases and J 2 bases, leaving 17 bases between the germline ends. The CDR3 has 17 residues. This CDR3 reads CASSQKIGGLITDTQYF. CDR3 DNA: TGTGCCAGCAGCCAAAAAATAGGGGGGCTAATCACAGATACGCAGTATTTT.

The genes are TRBV5-1 and TRBJ2-2; tentative D call: TRBD1 (5 bases). CDR1 SGHRS and CDR2 YFSETQ come from the germline V gene. The CDR3 runs to 16 residues. V dropped 2 bases and J dropped 5 bases, with 16 bases sitting between them. CDR3 amino acids: CASSFSATAATGELFF. Written as DNA, the CDR3 is TGCGCCAGCAGCTTTTCCGCGACAGCAGCAACCGGGGAGCTGTTTTTT.

This chain joins TRBV7-8 and TRBJ2-7, with a weak D call TRBD1 (5 bases). V was cut by 0 bases and J by 2 bases, with 5 bases left in between. The CDR3 has 13 residues. Germline V gene lookup returns CDR1 SGHVS and CDR2 FQNEAQ. This chain's CDR3 is CASSLATAYEQYF. The CDR3, as DNA: TGTGCCAGCAGCTTAGCGACAGCCTACGAGCAGTACTTC.

The rearrangement joins TRBV28 to TRBJ2-1; 7 bases align to TRBD2. CDR1 MDHEN and CDR2 SYDVKM come from the germline V gene. This CDR3 is built from 16 residues. V was pared by 6 bases and J by 2 bases, with 10 bases of the junction left unmatched. CDR3 residues: CASSPGGGAPYNEQFF. CDR3 nucleotide sequence: TGTGCCAGCAGCCCCGGCGGGGGTGCCCCCTACAATGAGCAGTTCTTC.

This clone was recorded once. V and J are TRBV6-2 or TRBV6-3 and TRBJ1-1; D remains ambiguous. The CDR3 is made up of 18 amino acids. V was trimmed by 0 bases and J by 1 base, leaving 18 bases between them. Germline CDR1 is MNHEY and CDR2 is SVGEGT. The CDR3 DNA reads as TGTGCCAGCAGTTACTCGAGTCGCCGGAGGACCTGGAACACTGAAGCTTTCTTT. Translating gives CASSYSSRRRTWNTEAFF.

The chain employs TRBV6-5 and TRBJ1-2; D unresolved. Germline-derived CDR1 and CDR2 are MNHEY and SVGAGI. The CDR3 spans 12 residues. V lost 6 bases and J 2 bases, leaving 7 bases between the germline ends. The CDR3 DNA follows: TGTGCCAGCAGCCGCATAAACTATGGCTACACCTTC. Its protein is CASSRINYGYTF.

This sequence joins TRBV7-9 and TRBJ2-7; D may be TRBD2 (5 bases). Germline V gene sequence: CDR1 SEHNR, CDR2 FQNEAQ (reference sequence). The CDR3 length is 13 residues. The V gene lost 5 bases and the J gene lost 4 bases, with 12 bases spanning the gap. CDR3 sequence: CASSLHGDYEQYF. CDR3 DNA sequence: TGTGCCAGCAGCCTTCACGGGGATTACGAGCAGTACTTC.

The rearrangement uses TRBV28 and TRBJ1-2; 8 positions match TRBD1. This CDR3 has 16 residues. V was clipped by 4 bases and J by 4 bases; unmatched bases: 11. In germline, CDR1 is MDHEN, CDR2 SYDVKM. CDR3 nucleotides: TGTGCCAGCAGTTCTACCCTAGGACAGGGCAGCTATGGCTACACCTTC. The encoded protein is CASSSTLGQGSYGYTF.